Presented here are 26 T cell receptor beta chains from one specimen sequenced in a study of identical twins. TCRdb independently ran MiXCR on the 5' RACE reads; one entry per CDR3 protein. The sample includes 500,000 to 650,000 distinct CDR3 sequences, approximately 20% of them seen just once. The data were also submitted as part of a second study, on yellow fever vaccine responses in identical twins.

Sequenced: CD4+ T cells sorted from blood. The receptor set was obtained from a woman between 18 and 29 years old in good health.

The chain has TRBV5-6 and TRBJ1-1; D uncertain. V was trimmed by 2 bases and J by 1 base, leaving 12 bases between them. The CDR3 has 15 amino acids. The germline CDR1 and CDR2 sequences are SGHDT and YYEEEE. CDR3 residues: CASSLGWRRNTEAFF. CDR3 nucleotide sequence: TGTGCCAGCAGCTTAGGATGGCGCCGGAACACTGAAGCTTTCTTT.

The chain is built from TRBV5-1 and TRBJ2-1; TRBD2 agrees at 12 bases. The CDR3 is 19 amino acids. Looked up from germline, CDR1 is SGHRS and CDR2 is YFSETQ. Unmatched junction bases numbered 16, after V lost 4 bases and J lost 5 bases. The CDR3 DNA follows: TGCGCCAGCAGCGTACGCGGGGGACGACTAGCGGGAGATGACAATGAGCAGTTCTTC. Protein product: CASSVRGGRLAGDDNEQFF.

In DNA form, the CDR3 reads TGTGCCAGCAGTTCAACTTCCTCTTGGTGGGGGGACTACAATGAGCAGTTCTTC. It codes for CASSSTSSWWGDYNEQFF. The chain couples TRBV6-2 or TRBV6-3 to TRBJ2-1; D is possibly TRBD2 (6 bases). This CDR3 has 18 residues. CDR1 MNHEY and CDR2 SVGEGT come from the germline V gene. Trimming removed 4 bases from V and 3 bases from J, with 22 bases in between.

Only a few counts were recorded for this clonotype. The gene calls are TRBV24-1 and TRBJ2-6; D is uncertain. CDR3 length: 16 amino acids. The V gene lost 2 bases and the J gene lost 7 bases, with 14 bases spanning the gap. Looked up from germline, CDR1 is KGHDR and CDR2 is SFDVKD. The CDR3 sequence is CATSDSTGGKANVLTF. The CDR3 nucleotides are TGTGCCACCAGTGATTCGACGGGCGGTAAAGCCAACGTCCTGACTTTC.

This clonotype has a count of ten or more. The chain is built from TRBV12-3 or TRBV12-4 and TRBJ2-1; possibly TRBD2 for D (6 bases). This CDR3 has 14 amino acids. The V end lost 3 bases, the J end lost 3 bases, and 9 bases lay between the germline ends. CDR3 sequence (DNA): TGTGCCAGCAGTTTCGGAGGGCGCTACAATGAGCAGTTCTTC. Protein: CASSFGGRYNEQFF.

CDR3 sequence: CASSEAGVETQYF. CDR3 nucleotides: TGTGCCAGCAGTGAGGCGGGAGTAGAGACCCAGTACTTC. The V call is TRBV2, the J call TRBJ2-5; 7 bases agree with TRBD2. Looked up from germline, CDR1 is SNHLY and CDR2 is FYNNEI. The V segment lost 3 bases and the J segment 4 bases; nucleotides outside the gene matches: 2. The CDR3 covers 13 residues.

This clonotype was picked up a small number of times. CDR3 sequence reads: CSASTGQGRNTEAFF. CDR3 DNA sequence: TGCAGTGCTAGTACTGGACAGGGGAGGAACACTGAAGCTTTCTTT. This rearrangement joins TRBV20-1 to TRBJ1-1, with TRBD1 matching 9 bases. The CDR3 loop spans 15 amino acids. The germline CDR1 and CDR2 sequences are DFQATT and SNEGSKA (reference sequence). J was trimmed by 1 base and V by 3 bases; bases with no gene match: 6.

The chain employs TRBV20-1 and TRBJ2-1, with unresolved D. CDR3 length: 12 residues. CDR1 is DFQATT and CDR2 is SNEGSKA in the germline V gene (reference sequence). The ends were cut back, 5 bases at V and 6 bases at J, with 11 bases in the middle. The CDR3 protein is CSARDPPNEQFF. The DNA for the CDR3 is TGCAGTGCTCGCGACCCCCCCAATGAGCAGTTCTTC.

V is TRBV20-1 and J is TRBJ1-2, with a possible D match to TRBD1 (5 bases). Deletions cut 6 bases from V and 2 bases from J, with 7 bases between. The CDR3 runs 11 residues. Germline CDR1 DFQATT, CDR2 SNEGSKA (reference sequence). The CDR3, as DNA: TGCAGTGCAGACAGAAACTATGGCTACACCTTC. Its translation: CSADRNYGYTF.

In its sample, this clonotype was seen a few times. V is TRBV6-1 and J is TRBJ2-2; 11 bases align to TRBD2. The CDR3 has 15 amino acids. Germline trimming cut 5 bases from V and 6 bases from J; bases unmatched to any gene: 5. Germline V gene lookup returns CDR1 MNHNS and CDR2 SASEGT. As DNA, the CDR3 is TGTGCCAGCAGTCTAGCGGGGGGCTCACCCGGGGAGCTGTTTTTT. It encodes CASSLAGGSPGELFF.

The J gene is TRBJ2-1, the V gene TRBV28, with D uncertain. V was clipped by 8 bases and J by 3 bases, with 8 bases between them. Per the germline V gene, CDR1 is MDHEN and CDR2 is SYDVKM. The CDR3 runs 12 residues. The CDR3, as DNA: TGTGCCAGCTGGGCCCTCTACAATGAGCAGTTCTTC. As protein: CASWALYNEQFF.

The table lists this clonotype with a few counts. This chain joins TRBV4-1 and TRBJ2-4; possibly TRBD1 for D (6 bases). Germline V gene lookup returns CDR1 MGHRA and CDR2 YSYEKL. Trimming shortened V by 0 bases and J by 0 bases, and 15 bases separated the two germline ends. The CDR3 totals 18 residues. CDR3 nucleotide sequence: TGCGCCAGCAGCCAAGACCTCTCCGGGACAATAGCCAAAAACATTCAGTACTTC. It translates to CASSQDLSGTIAKNIQYF.

This chain joins TRBV12-3 or TRBV12-4 and TRBJ2-2; weak D call: TRBD1 (6 bases). CDR3 length: 13 residues. Deletions cut 5 bases from V and 7 bases from J, with 11 bases between. DNA for the CDR3: TGTGCCAGCAGTACCGACAGGTTCGGGGAGCTGTTTTTT. Amino acids: CASSTDRFGELFF.

There are a few counts of this clonotype. The chain recombines TRBV11-2 with TRBJ2-5; 9 bases map to TRBD2. J lost 2 bases, V lost 3 bases, and 4 bases had no gene match. CDR3 length: 15 amino acids. The germline CDR1 and CDR2 sequences are SGHAT and FQNNGV. DNA of the CDR3: TGTGCCAGCAGCTTCACAGGACTAGCGCAAGAGACCCAGTACTTC. This encodes CASSFTGLAQETQYF.

This clonotype has just a few counts. The CDR3 coding sequence is TGCAGCGCATACCGGGACAGGGATACCGGGGAGCTGTTTTTT. Its protein is CSAYRDRDTGELFF. The chain has TRBV29-1 and TRBJ2-2; 9 positions agree with TRBD1. This CDR3 region has 14 residues. Germline-derived CDR1 and CDR2 are SQVTM and ANQGSEA. V trimming: 7 bases; J trimming: 5 bases; junction bases outside the gene matches: 8.

This clonotype was detected a few times. The chain uses TRBV5-4 and TRBJ2-1; D call uncertain. Germline-derived CDR1 and CDR2 are SGHNT and YYREEE (reference sequence). Trimming removed 0 bases at V and 5 bases at J, with 9 bases between. CDR3 size: 14 residues. Written as DNA, the CDR3 is TGTGCCAGCAGCTTGGGGTCTATCAACAATGAGCAGTTCTTC. Amino acids: CASSLGSINNEQFF.

This chain links TRBV5-6 with TRBJ2-7; 8 positions match TRBD2. The germline gives CDR1 SGHDT, CDR2 YYEEEE. This CDR3 has 16 residues. J was trimmed by 6 bases and V by 5 bases; bases with no gene match: 16. CDR3 DNA sequence: TGTGCCAGCAGAACCGCACTAGCGGTTACCTCTCCCGAGCAGTACTTC. Residues: CASRTALAVTSPEQYF.

This rearrangement joins TRBV12-3 or TRBV12-4 to TRBJ2-7; 10 nucleotides align to TRBD2. V gave up 6 bases and J gave up 5 bases; unmatched junction bases: 10. The CDR3 runs 15 residues. CDR3 residues: CASSLSGRAWDEQYF. Written as DNA, the CDR3 is TGTGCCAGCAGCTTAAGCGGGAGGGCATGGGACGAGCAGTACTTC.

The chain employs TRBV10-3 and TRBJ1-1; D is ambiguous. This CDR3 comprises 13 residues. Germline-derived CDR1 and CDR2 are ENHRY and SYGVKD. The ends were cut back, 8 bases at V and 3 bases at J, with 13 bases in the middle. CDR3 DNA: TGTGCCATCCAGACGAACGATTACACTGAAGCTTTCTTT. Residues: CAIQTNDYTEAFF.

DNA for the CDR3: TGTGCCAGCCGCCGGGGTGGGGCCCATGAGCAGTTCTTC. It is translated as CASRRGGAHEQFF. V usage is TRBV3-1 and J usage is TRBJ2-1; tentatively, D is TRBD1 or TRBD2 (5 bases each). Germline CDR1 and CDR2: LGHDT and YNNKEL (reference sequence). There are 13 residues in the CDR3. V lost 8 bases and J 8 bases, leaving 16 bases between the germline ends.

This clonotype was counted a few times. The rearrangement links TRBV3-1 to TRBJ2-1, with D perhaps TRBD1 or TRBD2 (5 bases each). The ends were cut back, 0 bases at V and 10 bases at J, with 13 bases in the middle. The CDR3 covers 14 residues. Germline CDR1 LGHDT, CDR2 YNNKEL (reference sequence). DNA for the CDR3: TGTGCCAGCAGCCAAGATCAGGAGTGGGGGGAGCAGTTCTTC. Amino acid sequence: CASSQDQEWGEQFF.

The CDR3, as DNA: TGTGCCAGCAGTTTGGACCGGACTAGCGGGAGTGAGACCCAGTACTTC. Its translation: CASSLDRTSGSETQYF. The rearrangement joins TRBV6-5 to TRBJ2-5; 13 nucleotides agree with TRBD2. Germline V gene lookup returns CDR1 MNHEY and CDR2 SVGAGI. The CDR3 totals 16 residues. J gave up 5 bases and V 4 bases, and 7 bases lay outside the gene matches.

This rearrangement joins TRBV28 to TRBJ2-3; 7 bases align to TRBD1. V lost 1 base to trimming and J lost 2 bases; unmatched junction nucleotides: 12. The CDR3 length is 18 residues. The germline V gene encodes CDR1 MDHEN and CDR2 SYDVKM. CDR3 coding DNA: TGTGCCAGCAGTTTATTTGTAAGGAAGACAGGGAACACAGATACGCAGTATTTT. Protein sequence: CASSLFVRKTGNTDTQYF. The full variable domain, its missing parts supplied by reference TRBV28 and TRBJ2-3, is DVKVTQSSRYLVKRTGEKVFLECVQDMDHENMFWYRQDPGLGLRLIYFSYDVKMKEKGDIPEGYSVSREKKERFSLILESASTNQTSMYLCASSLFVRKTGNTDTQYFGPGTRLTVL.

Turning to this clonotype: Its ends do not fully match the called genes, so a read error is possible. The rearrangement uses TRBV5-8 and TRBJ1-2, with no clear D. Germline V gene sequence: CDR1 SGHTS, CDR2 YDEGEE. The CDR3 has 14 amino acids. The CDR3 region has the DNA TGTGCCAGCAGCTTGATTAGTACTAACTATGGCCACACCTTC. It is translated as CASSLISTNYGHTF.

This clonotype was counted between two and nine times. The rearrangement joins TRBV7-9 to TRBJ2-7; D unclear. Germline loops: CDR1 SEHNR, CDR2 FQNEAQ (reference sequence). This CDR3 spans 15 amino acids. Trimming left V 6 bases short and J 6 bases short, with 21 bases between. CDR3 sequence: CASRTLTMSLAEQYF. The CDR3 nucleotides read TGTGCCAGCAGGACTTTGACAATGAGCTTGGCCGAGCAGTACTTC. Full variable domain (outside the CDR3, taken from reference TRBV7-9 and TRBJ2-7): DTGVSQNPRHKITKRGQNVTFRCDPISEHNRLYWYRQTLGQGPEFLTYFQNEAQLEKSRLLSDRFSAERPKGSFSTLEIQRTEQGDSAMYLCASRTLTMSLAEQYFGPGTRLTVT.

The chain employs TRBV7-9 and TRBJ1-2, with TRBD1 as a possible D gene (6 bases). Germline CDR1 reads SEHNR; CDR2 reads FQNEAQ (reference sequence). This CDR3 has 14 amino acids. The V and J ends lost 5 bases and 3 bases respectively, with 13 bases between them. The CDR3 loop reads CASSRDTWDYGYTF. DNA of the CDR3: TGTGCCAGCAGCCGGGACACCTGGGACTATGGCTACACCTTC.